The source of this TCR beta chain is a study of control samples from healthy donors and cancer patients. The V end was cut by 4 bases, the J end by 3 bases, with 16 bases between. Germline V CDR1 and CDR2: SGHTA, FQGNSA. The CDR3 runs 16 residues. Sequenced by immunoSEQ multiplex PCR; TCRdb stores in-frame clones only, minus some. The table records approximately 150,000 clones, roughly 95% of them present only once. The source of this sequence is a woman aged 25 to 39 in good health. The rearrangement joins TRBV7-2 to TRBJ1-5; D perhaps matches TRBD1 (5 bases). The specimen sequenced was blood. The DNA of the CDR3 is TGTGCCAGCAGCTCCCGCCCCAGGGCCTTCAATCAGCCCCAGCATTTT. Protein: CASSSRPRAFNQPQHF.